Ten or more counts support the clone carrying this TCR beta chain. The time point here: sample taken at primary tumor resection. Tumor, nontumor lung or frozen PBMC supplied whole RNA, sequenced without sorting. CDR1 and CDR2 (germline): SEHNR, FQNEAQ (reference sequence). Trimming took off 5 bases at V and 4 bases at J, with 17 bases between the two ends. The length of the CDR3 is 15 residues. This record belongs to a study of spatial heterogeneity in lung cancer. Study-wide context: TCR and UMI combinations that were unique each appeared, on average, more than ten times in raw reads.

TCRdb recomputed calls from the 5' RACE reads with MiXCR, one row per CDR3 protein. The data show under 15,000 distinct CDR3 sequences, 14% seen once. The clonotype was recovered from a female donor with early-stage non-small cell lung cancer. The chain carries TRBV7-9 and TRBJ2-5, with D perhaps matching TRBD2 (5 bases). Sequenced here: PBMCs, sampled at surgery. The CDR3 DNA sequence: TGTGCCAGCAGCCCAGCGTGGACCGAGGGAGAGACCCAGTACTTC. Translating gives CASSPAWTEGETQYF.